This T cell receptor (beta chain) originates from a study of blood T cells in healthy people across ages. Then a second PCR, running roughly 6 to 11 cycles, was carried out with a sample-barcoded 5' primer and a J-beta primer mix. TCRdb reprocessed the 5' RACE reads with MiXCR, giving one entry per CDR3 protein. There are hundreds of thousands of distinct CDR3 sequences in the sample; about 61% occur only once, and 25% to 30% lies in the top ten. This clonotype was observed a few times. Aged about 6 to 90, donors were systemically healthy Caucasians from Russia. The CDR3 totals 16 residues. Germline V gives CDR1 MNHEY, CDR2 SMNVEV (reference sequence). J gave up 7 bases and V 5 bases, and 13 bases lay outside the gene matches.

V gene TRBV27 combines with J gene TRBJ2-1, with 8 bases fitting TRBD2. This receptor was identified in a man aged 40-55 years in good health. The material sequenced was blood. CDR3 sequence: CASSPRLARGRNEQFF. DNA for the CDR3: TGTGCCAGCAGTCCCCGACTAGCGCGGGGCCGGAATGAGCAGTTCTTC.